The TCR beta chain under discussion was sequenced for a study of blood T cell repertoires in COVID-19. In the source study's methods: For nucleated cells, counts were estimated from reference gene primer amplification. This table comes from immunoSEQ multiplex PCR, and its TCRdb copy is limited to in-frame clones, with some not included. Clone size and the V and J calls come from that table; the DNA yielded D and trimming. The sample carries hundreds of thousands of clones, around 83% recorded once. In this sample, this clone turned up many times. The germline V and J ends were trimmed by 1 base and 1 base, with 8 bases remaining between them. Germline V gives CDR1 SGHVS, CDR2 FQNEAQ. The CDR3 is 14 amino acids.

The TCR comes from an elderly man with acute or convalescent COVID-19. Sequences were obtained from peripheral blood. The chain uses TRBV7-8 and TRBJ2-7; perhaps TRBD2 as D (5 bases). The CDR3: CASSLGPGSYEQYF. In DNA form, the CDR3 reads TGTGCCAGCAGCTTAGGGCCGGGGTCCTACGAGCAGTACTTC.